Listed here is a single T cell receptor beta chain. The clone's antigen remains unknown. Base qualities are not recorded, but no much larger clone differs from it by a single base. Trimming costs V 6 bases and J 0 bases, and their ends lie 13 bases apart. Taken from cysteine to phenylalanine, the CDR3 has 15 residues. Only the CDR3 region is kept as DNA, spanning 45 bases read in frame from base 1. The germline V gene supplies CDR1 SGHRS and CDR2 YFSETQ. This sample is part of a study of blood T cell repertoires in COVID-19 (dated by TCRdb to about 2020). A note on the overall study: Samples from collaborators originated in the United States, Italy and Spain and spanned both the acute and convalescent phases of COVID-19. The material from the prospective study consisted of cDNA or gDNA derived from T cells, B-cell-depleted T cells, or PBMCs. Where HLA class I and class II types were available, the types were taken from metadata supplied by the sample provider, not from assay-based typing. Sample metadata almost always included a de-identified subject ID, COVID-19 status, age in years and sex. Deeply sampled blood TCRbeta repertoires from subjects exposed to, actively infected with, or recovered from COVID-19 were included in the dataset. The repertoires were made available in a free public database intended to serve as a resource for research on the immune response to SARS-CoV-2. The samples were drawn from two sources: the first 160 participants of the ongoing ImmuneRACE study, and fewer than 1,500 subjects contributed by 6 global collaborators. What the work shows at the level of the full study, not this receptor alone: The quantity of clinical and demographic metadata differed by source and by participant and was supplied without curation.

Enrolling through a virtual design, the prospective study's participants ranged in age from roughly 18 to 95 years and lived across about two dozen United States geographic areas. Cohort assignment in the prospective study relied on participant-reported clinical history from a screening survey and a study questionnaire. Each participant in the prospective study had whole blood, serum and a nasopharyngeal or oropharyngeal swab collected by mobile phlebotomists. Participants in the prospective study had the option to provide additional blood draws and questionnaires over an approximately 2-month period. Before DNA extraction, blood samples from the prospective study were shipped at room temperature or frozen. TCRbeta CDR3 regions were amplified from genomic DNA using the immunoSEQ Assay, a bias-controlled multiplex PCR. The authors processed their data as follows. The number of nucleated cells in each sample was estimated from the amplification of reference gene primers within the assay. Sequence reads were collapsed and filtered to measure the absolute abundance of every unique TCRbeta CDR3 rearrangement. For each sample, productive Simpson clonality was calculated as the square root of Simpson's diversity index across productive rearrangements. Not all clones reach the TCRdb copy of this immuneACCESS table, which keeps in-frame sequences only. Checked studies attribute under half of the gap to unresolved V genes and leave the rest unexplained. The V and J calls and clone size come from that table; D and trimming were worked out from the DNA. Here the sample has 140,000 to 150,000 clones; 88% occur a single time. The ten most abundant clones make up more than 1% of the sample.

The V gene is TRBV5-1 and the J gene is TRBJ2-1; tentative D gene TRBD1, with 6 bases matching. The sample taken for sequencing was PBMCs or T cells enriched from blood (not recorded which). The sequence was obtained from a woman in her 30s with acute COVID-19. The sequence in DNA is TGCGCCAGCACATCGGGGACAAGCTCCTACAATGAGCAGTTCTTC. Its protein reads: CASTSGTSSYNEQFF.